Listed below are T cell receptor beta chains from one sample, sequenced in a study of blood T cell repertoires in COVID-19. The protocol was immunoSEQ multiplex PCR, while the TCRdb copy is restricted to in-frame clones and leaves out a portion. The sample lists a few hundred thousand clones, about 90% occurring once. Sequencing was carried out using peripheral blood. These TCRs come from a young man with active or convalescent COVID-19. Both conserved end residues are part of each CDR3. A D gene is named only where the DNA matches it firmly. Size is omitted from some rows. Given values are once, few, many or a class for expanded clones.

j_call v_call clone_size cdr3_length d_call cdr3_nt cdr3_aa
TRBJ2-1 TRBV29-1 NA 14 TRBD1 TGCAGCGTTGAGAAGACAGGGGTTGGCAATGAGCAGTTCTTC CSVEKTGVGNEQFF
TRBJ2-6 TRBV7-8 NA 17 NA TGTGCCAGCAGCTTATCTCGCACAGCCTCTGGGGCCAACGTCCTGACTTTC CASSLSRTASGANVLTF
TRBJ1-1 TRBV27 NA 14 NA TGTGCCAGCAGTTTCGGAGGGGTGAACACTGAAGCTTTCTTT CASSFGGVNTEAFF
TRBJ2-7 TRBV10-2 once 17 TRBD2 TGCGCCAGCAGTGAGTATTCTAGCGGGGGGTTCTCCTACGAGCAGTACTTC CASSEYSSGGFSYEQYF
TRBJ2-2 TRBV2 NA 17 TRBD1 TGTGCCAGCAGTGAAGGGGACAGGGGCCTGAACACCGGGGAGCTGTTTTTT CASSEGDRGLNTGELFF
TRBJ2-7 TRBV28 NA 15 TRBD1 TGTGCCAGCAGTTTCGGGACAGGGTTTGCCTACGAGCAGTACTTC CASSFGTGFAYEQYF
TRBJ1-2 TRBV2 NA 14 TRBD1 TGTGCCAGCAGTTCGGAGCAGGGGGCGAATGGCTACACCTTC CASSSEQGANGYTF
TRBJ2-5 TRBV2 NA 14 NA TGTGCCAGCCTGGGGAACAGGGTTCAAGAGACCCAGTACTTC CASLGNRVQETQYF
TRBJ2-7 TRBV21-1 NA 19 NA TGTGCCAGCAGCAAAGAGGTCTTTAACAGGCCTAGGGGACAGGGCGAGCAGTACTTC CASSKEVFNRPRGQGEQYF
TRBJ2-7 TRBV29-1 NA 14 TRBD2 TGCAGCGTTGAGATAAGCGGGATAAACTACGAGCAGTACTTC CSVEISGINYEQYF
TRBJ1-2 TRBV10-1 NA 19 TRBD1 TGCGCCAGCAGTGGAATACCCGGGACAGGGGGCCGTGGTAACTATGGCTACACCTTC CASSGIPGTGGRGNYGYTF
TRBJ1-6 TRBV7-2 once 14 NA TGTGCCAGCAGCTTTATTCAGGGGAATTCACCCCTCCACTTT CASSFIQGNSPLHF
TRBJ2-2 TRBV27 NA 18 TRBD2 TGTGCCAGCAAGGCCCGGGGGGGGCGGGGGGTCAACACCGGGGAGCTGTTTTTT CASKARGGRGVNTGELFF
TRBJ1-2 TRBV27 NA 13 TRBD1 TGTGCCAGCGGAAGGACAGGCAACTATGGCTACACCTTC CASGRTGNYGYTF
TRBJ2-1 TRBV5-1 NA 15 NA TGCGCCAGCAGCTTGGCTCAGGGCTCCTACAATGAGCAGTTCTTC CASSLAQGSYNEQFF
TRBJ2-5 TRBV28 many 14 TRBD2 TGTGCCAGCAGTTTGGGACTACCTCAAGAGACCCAGTACTTC CASSLGLPQETQYF